The clone carrying this T cell receptor (beta chain) was seen at least ten times. The antigen is not known. These data are taken from a study of CD8 T cells in ankylosing spondylitis. TCRdb processed the 5' RACE reads anew with MiXCR; each CDR3 protein has one entry. Counted here are 210,000 or so distinct CDR3 sequences, about a quarter occurring once; the ten biggest clones make up about 7%. CDR1 SGDLS and CDR2 YYNGEE come from the germline V gene. The length of the CDR3 is 17 residues. The germline V and J ends were trimmed by 0 bases and 1 base, with 15 bases remaining between them. General study results and limits: CD8+ disease-linked clones were present at relatively low frequencies in blood. Existing reports had already noted some motif variants in reactive arthritis synovial fluid and blood. Ankylosing spondylitis blood appeared to carry a characteristic TCR beta motif of several highly homologous variants. Reported data indicate significant enrichment of disease-linked clones within matched ankylosing spondylitis synovial fluid.

The sample consisted of blood, either unsorted or a sorted T cell fraction (not recorded which). V usage is TRBV9 and J usage is TRBJ2-3; D call uncertain. This TCR came from a male donor with ankylosing spondylitis or in good health (not recorded which). CDR3 in amino acids: CASSVGIVGSGTDTQYF. In DNA, the CDR3 is TGTGCCAGCAGCGTAGGGATTGTCGGGTCTGGCACAGATACGCAGTATTTT.